Listed here are 32 T cell receptor beta chains from one sample, sequenced in a study of breast tumors, draining lymph nodes, adjacent tissues. The lymph nodes were axillary draining lymph nodes from breast cancer patients. Using its own MiXCR run on the multiplex PCR reads, TCRdb lists one record per CDR3 protein. The data contain 200,000 or so distinct CDR3 sequences, 31% of them seen just once; the ten biggest clones take up around 4.5%. The source material was axillary lymph node tissue. These receptors were taken from a female donor with breast cancer. Some clones in this sample may be carry-over from other donors' samples.

This clonotype came up many times. This chain connects TRBV25-1 to TRBJ2-1; TRBD2 agrees at 7 bases. Trimming took 4 bases from V and 9 from J; bases not matched to a gene: 6. There are 13 residues in the CDR3. Per the germline V gene, CDR1 is MGHDK and CDR2 is SYGVNS. CDR3 region: CASSAGGRSEQFF. In nucleotides, the CDR3 is TGTGCCAGCAGTGCGGGAGGACGGAGTGAGCAGTTCTTC.

Concerning this clonotype itself: A much larger clone is a single base away; this may be a read error. The chain is built from TRBV20-1 and TRBJ2-3; 10 bases line up with TRBD2. The germline V gene has CDR1 DFQATT and CDR2 SNEGSKA (reference sequence). CDR3 size: 14 residues. CDR3 in DNA: TGCAGCCTGCGAGCGGGAGGGAACACAGCTACGCAGTATTTT. Amino acid sequence: CSLRAGGNTATQYF.

Comment on this clonotype: Being one base from a much bigger clone, this may be a read error. The V call is TRBV12-3 or TRBV12-4, the J call TRBJ1-2, with D perhaps matching TRBD1 (6 bases). This CDR3 region has 13 residues. This CDR3 reads CAGRPVGGYGYTF. In DNA, the CDR3 is TGTGCCGGCAGACCCGTAGGGGGCTATGGCTACACCTTC.

A note on this clonotype: Mismatch with germline at one junction end may stem from a read error. V is TRBV5-4 and J is TRBJ2-7; 9 nucleotides match TRBD1. Germline CDR1 SGHNT, CDR2 YYREEE (reference sequence). This CDR3 contains 14 residues. CDR3 region: CTSSPRTGANEQYF. CDR3 nucleotide sequence: TGTACCAGCAGCCCCAGGACAGGGGCTAACGAGCAGTACTTC.

Details on this clonotype: Just one base apart from a much larger clone, this may be a read error. The chain employs TRBV5-1 and TRBJ2-5; 10 positions agree with TRBD2. Germline-derived CDR1 and CDR2 are SGHRS and YFSETQ. The V gene end was trimmed by 4 bases and the J gene end by 2 bases; junction bases not matched to a gene: 8. CDR3 length: 16 amino acids. This chain's CDR3 is CASSHASGGVQETQYF. The CDR3 nucleotides read TGCGCCAGCAGCCACGCTAGCGGGGGTGTGCAAGAGACCCAGTACTTC.

Of note for this clonotype: Given the absence of the conserved phenylalanine or tryptophan at the CDR3 end, a read error is likely. The gene calls are TRBV30 and TRBJ1-6; 7 nucleotides align to TRBD1. V dropped 3 bases and J dropped 9; count of bases not matched to a gene: 8. CDR3 size: 14 residues. The germline V gene encodes CDR1 GTSNPN and CDR2 SVGIG (reference sequence). Written as DNA, the CDR3 is TGTGCCTGGAGCCCTGGGGCAGGGGGTTCACCCCTCCACTAT. Amino acids: CAWSPGAGGSPLHY.

The gene calls are TRBV2 and TRBJ2-5; tentative D call: TRBD2 (7 bases). V lost 4 bases and J 5 bases, leaving 20 bases between the germline ends. Looked up from germline, CDR1 is SNHLY and CDR2 is FYNNEI. This CDR3 spans 16 amino acids. The CDR3 reads CASSARLAGGLETQYF. CDR3 bases: TGTGCCAGCAGTGCCCGACTAGCCGGGGGCTTGGAGACCCAGTACTTC.

V usage is TRBV4-1 and J usage is TRBJ2-1, with D possibly matching TRBD2 (6 bases). Germline CDR1 is MGHRA and CDR2 is YSYEKL. The CDR3 loop spans 14 amino acids. The ends were cut back, 4 bases at V and 2 bases at J, with 9 bases in the middle. The CDR3 loop is CASSPRLAYNEQFF. CDR3 DNA sequence: TGCGCCAGCAGCCCCCGACTAGCCTACAATGAGCAGTTCTTC.

In its sample, this clonotype was seen many times. Germline is not matched at one junction end, which may reflect a read error. The rearrangement uses TRBV6-6 and TRBJ2-7; TRBD2 agrees at 11 bases. CDR1 MNHNY and CDR2 SVGAGI come from the germline V gene (reference sequence). CDR3 size: 16 residues. CDR3 in DNA: TGTGCCAGCAGTTCCCAGGGCTTTGTCGCTAGCGGGAGGCCATCGTTC. As protein: CASSSQGFVASGRPSF.

In its sample, this clonotype was seen many times. As DNA, the CDR3 is TGTGCCAGCAGACTAGTACAAGGGTCCTACGAGCAGTACTTC. Its protein is CASRLVQGSYEQYF. The J gene is TRBJ2-7, the V gene TRBV6-6; weak D call: TRBD2 (5 bases). Germline V lookup: CDR1 MNHNY, CDR2 SVGAGI (reference sequence). V was pared by 6 bases and J by 1 base, with 13 bases between. CDR3 length: 14 residues.

This clonotype was recorded at least ten times. The chain uses TRBV2 and TRBJ2-3; D possibly corresponds to TRBD1 (5 bases). In germline, CDR1 is SNHLY, CDR2 FYNNEI. The CDR3 is made up of 15 amino acids. The V and J ends lost 6 bases and 0 bases respectively, with 13 bases between them. CDR3 amino acids: CASRLTGVSTDTQYF. For the CDR3, the DNA is TGTGCCAGCAGGCTCACAGGCGTTAGCACAGATACGCAGTATTTT.

The CDR3 DNA reads TGTGCCAGCAGCTTAACAGGGGGTGACGAAAACATTCAGTACTTC. It is translated as CASSLTGGDENIQYF. This rearrangement joins TRBV7-8 to TRBJ2-4; 8 nucleotides match TRBD1. The CDR3 has 15 residues. Germline assignment: CDR1 SGHVS and CDR2 FQNEAQ. Trimming removed 2 bases from V and 5 bases from J; junction bases left unmatched: 5. The full variable domain, completed using reference TRBV7-8 and TRBJ2-4, is GAGVSQSPRYKVAKRGQDVALRCDPISGHVSLFWYQQALGQGPEFLTYFQNEAQLDKSGLPSDRFFAERPEGSVSTLKIQRTQQEDSAVYLCASSLTGGDENIQYFGAGTRLSVL.

This clonotype was recorded many times. The chain combines TRBV11-2 with TRBJ2-5, with D perhaps TRBD2 (5 bases). V was shortened by 4 bases and J by 1 base, with 7 bases between the two germline ends. The CDR3 runs to 13 residues. Germline V CDR1 and CDR2: SGHAT, FQNNGV. The CDR3 is CASSYGIQETQYF. The CDR3 DNA reads TGTGCCAGCAGCTACGGGATCCAAGAGACCCAGTACTTC.

This clonotype has at least ten counts. This chain uses TRBV4-1 with TRBJ1-3; 9 nucleotides agree with TRBD1. Germline trimming cut 0 bases from V and 1 base from J; bases unmatched to any gene: 4. CDR1 is MGHRA and CDR2 is YSYEKL in the germline V gene. This CDR3 comprises 17 residues. CDR3 bases: TGCGCCAGCAGCCAAGAAAGAGGACAGGGGTCTGGAAACACCATATATTTT. Translation: CASSQERGQGSGNTIYF.

In this sample, this clonotype turned up many times. The rearrangement uses TRBV6-5 and TRBJ1-2; tentative D call: TRBD1 (6 bases). The CDR3 spans 16 residues. In germline, CDR1 is MNHEY, CDR2 SVGAGI. V was cut by 4 bases and J by 6 bases, with 21 bases left in between. DNA for the CDR3: TGTGCCAGCAGTTCAACAAAAGGGGACATCGGGGATGGCTACACCTTC. Its protein is CASSSTKGDIGDGYTF.

This clonotype was found many times. The chain has TRBV6-1 and TRBJ2-7; 9 bases fit TRBD2. The V gene end was trimmed by 6 bases and the J gene end by 2 bases; junction bases not matched to a gene: 14. This CDR3 comprises 17 residues. Germline assignment: CDR1 MNHNS and CDR2 SASEGT. CDR3 region: CASSRALKRGDTYEQYF. CDR3 sequence (DNA): TGTGCCAGCAGCAGGGCCCTTAAGCGGGGGGATACCTACGAGCAGTACTTC.

This clonotype was found many times. V and J are TRBV7-2 and TRBJ2-7; D possibly corresponds to TRBD1 (5 bases). The length of the CDR3 is 14 residues. With 1 base removed from V and 7 bases from J, the gap between germline ends came to 14 bases. Germline CDR1 and CDR2: SGHTA and FQGNSA. The CDR3 bases are TGTGCCAGCAGCTTAGGGGGCTCAGATAGGGAGCAGTACTTC. Its protein is CASSLGGSDREQYF.

The gene calls are TRBV20-1 and TRBJ2-3, with 11 positions matching TRBD2. Trimming at V came to 7 bases and at J to 11 bases, leaving 14 bases not matched to a gene. The length of the CDR3 is 14 residues. Germline V gene lookup returns CDR1 DFQATT and CDR2 SNEGSKA (reference sequence). CDR3 region: CSEASGGIYNEQYF. Written as DNA, the CDR3 is TGCAGTGAGGCTAGCGGGGGGATCTACAATGAGCAGTATTTT.

This clonotype was seen at least ten times. The rearrangement uses TRBV9 and TRBJ1-6; 9 nucleotides line up with TRBD1. The CDR3 has 17 residues. Germline CDR1 SGDLS, CDR2 YYNGEE. Germline trimming cut 1 base from V and 6 bases from J; bases unmatched to any gene: 8. CDR3 bases: TGTGCCAGCAGCGTATCCTCCCGGACAGGGGTTAATTCACCCCTCCACTTT. Its protein is CASSVSSRTGVNSPLHF. Combining the CDR3 with reference TRBV9 and TRBJ1-6 gives the whole variable domain DSGVTQTPKHLITATGQRVTLRCSPRSGDLSVYWYQQSLDQGLQFLIQYYNGEERAKGNILERFSAQQFPDLHSELNLSSLELGDSALYFCASSVSSRTGVNSPLHFGNGTRLTVT.

This clonotype was observed once. The chain couples TRBV20-1 to TRBJ2-2; 9 bases fit TRBD1. The end of the DNA fits TRBJ1-1 better, so the J call may be wrong. The CDR3 sequence is 14 residues long. Per the germline V gene, CDR1 is DFQATT and CDR2 is SNEGSKA (reference sequence). The CDR3 DNA reads TGCAGTGCTAGGACCCCGGGACAGGGAACTGAAGCTTTCTTT. Amino acids: CSARTPGQGTEAFF.

This rearrangement joins TRBV6-4 to TRBJ1-1; D uncertain. V was shortened by 8 bases and J by 0 bases, with 10 bases between the two germline ends. The length of the CDR3 is 13 residues. The germline V gene has CDR1 MRHNA and CDR2 SNTAGT. The CDR3 spells CASSYTVNTEAFF. CDR3 nucleotide sequence: TGTGCCAGCTCTTACACGGTGAACACTGAAGCTTTCTTT.

In this sample, this clonotype turned up many times. J is TRBJ1-2 and V is TRBV6-5, with 7 bases identical to TRBD1. Unmatched junction bases numbered 1, after V lost 5 bases and J lost 4 bases. The CDR3 has 12 amino acids. The germline CDR1 and CDR2 sequences are MNHEY and SVGAGI. For the CDR3, the DNA is TGTGCCAGCAGTAGACAGGGCTATGGCTACACCTTC. Protein sequence: CASSRQGYGYTF.

This clonotype is judged medium-sized. The V gene is TRBV15, the J gene TRBJ2-2; maybe TRBD2 (5 bases). V was trimmed by 0 bases and J by 4 bases, leaving 9 bases between them. Per germline, CDR1 LNHNV and CDR2 YYDKDF (reference sequence). The CDR3 is made up of 15 amino acids. CDR3 sequence (DNA): TGTGCCACCAGCAGAGATCTTCGGGGCACCGGGGAGCTGTTTTTT. Amino acids: CATSRDLRGTGELFF.

This clonotype was seen a handful of times. This clone may be a read error of a much larger clone one base away. The chain combines TRBV11-2 with TRBJ2-1; D is uncertain. Germline CDR1 reads SGHAT; CDR2 reads FQNNGV. The CDR3 sequence is 15 residues long. With 2 bases removed from V and 8 bases from J, the gap between germline ends came to 16 bases. CDR3 in amino acids: CASSLYEDAWDEQFF. The CDR3 region has the DNA TGTGCCAGCAGCTTATACGAAGACGCCTGGGATGAGCAGTTCTTC. Combining the CDR3 with reference TRBV11-2 and TRBJ2-1 gives the whole variable domain EAGVAQSPRYKIIEKRQSVAFWCNPISGHATLYWYQQILGQGPKLLIQFQNNGVVDDSQLPKDRFSAERLKGVDSTLKIQPAKLEDSAVYLCASSLYEDAWDEQFFGPGTRLTVL.

This clonotype has ten or more counts. J is TRBJ2-7 and V is TRBV7-9; 10 nucleotides match TRBD2. This CDR3 spans 14 amino acids. Trimming cost V 4 bases and J 2 bases; bases outside gene matches: 2. Germline V lookup: CDR1 SEHNR, CDR2 FQNEAQ (reference sequence). CDR3 amino acids: CASSWSGRAYEQYF. The DNA of the CDR3 is TGTGCCAGCAGCTGGAGCGGGAGGGCCTACGAGCAGTACTTC.

This clonotype was recorded many times. J is TRBJ1-5 and V is TRBV29-1; D ambiguous. The V and J ends lost 4 bases and 1 base respectively, with 11 bases between them. The CDR3 sequence is 14 residues long. Germline V gene data show CDR1 as SQVTM and CDR2 as ANQGSEA. The CDR3 here is CSVGVGGSNQPQHF. CDR3 in DNA: TGCAGCGTTGGTGTTGGTGGAAGCAATCAGCCCCAGCATTTT.

A few counts support this clonotype. A much larger clone differs from this one at a single base, so this may be a read error. Here the CDR3 omits its conserved ending phenylalanine or tryptophan, so a read error is the likely source. The CDR3 region is CASSQILGQGGDGYTS. CDR3 in DNA: TGTGCCAGTAGTCAAATCCTCGGACAGGGGGGAGATGGCTACACCTCC. The chain links TRBV19 to TRBJ1-2; 10 bases are shared with TRBD1. Germline CDR1 is LNHDA and CDR2 is SQIVND (reference sequence). V dropped 5 bases and J dropped 6; count of bases not matched to a gene: 12. The CDR3 is made up of 16 amino acids.

The genes are TRBV5-1 and TRBJ2-3, with 11 nucleotides matching TRBD2. The CDR3 is 18 amino acids. V was pared by 0 bases and J by 2 bases, with 8 bases of the junction left unmatched. In germline, CDR1 is SGHRS, CDR2 YFSETQ. This CDR3 is CASSLVSGGGTYTDTQYF. In DNA form, the CDR3 reads TGCGCCAGCAGCTTGGTTAGCGGGGGGGGTACCTACACAGATACGCAGTATTTT.

This clonotype came up many times. This chain uses TRBV4-2 with TRBJ2-3; TRBD2 might be the D (6 bases). The ends were cut back, 0 bases at V and 9 bases at J, with 10 bases in the middle. CDR1 is LGHNA, CDR2 YNFKEQ, per germline. The CDR3 is 13 residues long. The CDR3 sequence: CASSQEEGSTQYF. The CDR3 DNA follows: TGTGCCAGCAGCCAAGAGGAGGGTTCCACGCAGTATTTT.

This clonotype has ten or more counts. The chain combines TRBV2 with TRBJ2-2; 9 bases line up with TRBD1. The CDR3 has 15 residues. The germline CDR1 and CDR2 sequences are SNHLY and FYNNEI. The ends lost 1 base at V and 5 bases at J; junction bases unmatched: 2. The CDR3 reads CASSEDRGLTGELFF. CDR3 nucleotides: TGTGCCAGCAGTGAAGACAGGGGGCTTACCGGGGAGCTGTTTTTT.

This clonotype was counted ten times or more. This sequence joins TRBV20-1 and TRBJ1-4; a weak D match, TRBD1 (5 bases). Trimming shortened V by 6 bases and J by 1 base, and 12 bases separated the two germline ends. Germline V lookup: CDR1 DFQATT, CDR2 SNEGSKA (reference sequence). The CDR3 loop spans 14 amino acids. CDR3 in DNA: TGCAGTGCCCGGCGCGGGGGAACTAATGAAAAACTGTTTTTT. Its protein product is CSARRGGTNEKLFF.

Points on this clonotype: The junction differs from germline at one of its ends, possibly a read error. The V gene is TRBV3-1, the J gene TRBJ2-5, with no clear D. Germline V CDR1 and CDR2: LGHDT, YNNKEL (reference sequence). The CDR3 sequence is 12 residues long. This chain's CDR3 is CATSQVGETQYF. In DNA form, the CDR3 reads TGTGCCACCAGCCAAGTGGGAGAGACCCAGTACTTC.